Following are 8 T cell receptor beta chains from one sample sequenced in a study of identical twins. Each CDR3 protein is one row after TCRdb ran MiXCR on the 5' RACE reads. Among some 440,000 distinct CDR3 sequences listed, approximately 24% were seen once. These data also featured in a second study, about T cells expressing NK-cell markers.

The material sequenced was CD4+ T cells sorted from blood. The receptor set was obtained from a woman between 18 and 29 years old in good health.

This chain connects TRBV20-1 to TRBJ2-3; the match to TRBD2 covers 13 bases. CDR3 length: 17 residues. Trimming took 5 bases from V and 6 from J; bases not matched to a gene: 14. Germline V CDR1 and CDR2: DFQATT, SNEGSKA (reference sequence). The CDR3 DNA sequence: TGCAGTGCTTGGACTAGCGGGAGCAGGGAGTCACATGATACGCAGTATTTT. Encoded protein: CSAWTSGSRESHDTQYF.

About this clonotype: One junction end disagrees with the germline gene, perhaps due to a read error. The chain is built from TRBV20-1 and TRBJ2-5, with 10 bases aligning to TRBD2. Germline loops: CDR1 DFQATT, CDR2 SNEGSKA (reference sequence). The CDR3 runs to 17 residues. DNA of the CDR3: TGCAGTGCCCCAATCTTTTTGAGCGGGAGGGGACAAGAGACCCACTACTTC. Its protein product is CSAPIFLSGRGQETHYF.

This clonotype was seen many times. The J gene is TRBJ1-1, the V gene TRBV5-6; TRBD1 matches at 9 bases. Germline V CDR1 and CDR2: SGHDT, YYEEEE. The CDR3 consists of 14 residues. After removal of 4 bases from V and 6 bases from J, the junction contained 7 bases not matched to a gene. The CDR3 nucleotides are TGTGCCAGCAGCACCCCGGGACAGGGACCTGAAGCTTTCTTT. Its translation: CASSTPGQGPEAFF.

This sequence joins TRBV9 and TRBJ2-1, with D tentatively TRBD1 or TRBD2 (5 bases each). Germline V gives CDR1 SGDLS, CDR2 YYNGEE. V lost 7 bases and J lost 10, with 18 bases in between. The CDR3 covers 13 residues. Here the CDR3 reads CASGGAVLWEQFF. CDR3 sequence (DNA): TGTGCCAGCGGGGGTGCCGTGTTATGGGAGCAGTTCTTC.

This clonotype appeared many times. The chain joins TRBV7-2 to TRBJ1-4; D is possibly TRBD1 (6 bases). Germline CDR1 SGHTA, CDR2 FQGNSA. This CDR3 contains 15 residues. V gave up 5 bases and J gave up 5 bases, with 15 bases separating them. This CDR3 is CASSPGQIENEKLFF. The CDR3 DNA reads TGTGCCAGCAGCCCCGGACAGATTGAAAATGAAAAACTGTTTTTT. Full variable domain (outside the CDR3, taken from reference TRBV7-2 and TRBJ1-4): GAGVSQSPSNKVTEKGKDVELRCDPISGHTALYWYRQSLGQGLEFLIYFQGNSAPDKSGLPSDRFSAERTGGSVSTLTIQRTQQEDSAVYLCASSPGQIENEKLFFGSGTQLSVL.

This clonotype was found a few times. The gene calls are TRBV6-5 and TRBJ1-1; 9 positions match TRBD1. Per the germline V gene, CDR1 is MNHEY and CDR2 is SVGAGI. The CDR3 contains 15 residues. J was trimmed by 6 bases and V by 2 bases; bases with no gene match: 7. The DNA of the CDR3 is TGTGCCAGCAGTTACGGGGGACAGGGAAGGTCTGAAGCTTTCTTT. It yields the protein CASSYGGQGRSEAFF.

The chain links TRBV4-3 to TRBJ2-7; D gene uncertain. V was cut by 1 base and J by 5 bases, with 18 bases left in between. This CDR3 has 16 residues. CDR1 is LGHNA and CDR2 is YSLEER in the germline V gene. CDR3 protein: CASSQGFGPRPHEQYF. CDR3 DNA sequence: TGCGCCAGCAGCCAAGGATTTGGACCCCGCCCCCACGAGCAGTACTTC.

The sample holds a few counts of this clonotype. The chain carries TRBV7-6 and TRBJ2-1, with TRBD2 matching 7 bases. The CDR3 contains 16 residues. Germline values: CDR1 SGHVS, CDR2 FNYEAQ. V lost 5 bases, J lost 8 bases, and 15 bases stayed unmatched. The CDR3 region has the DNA TGTGCCAGCAGCCGCTCGCGGGAGAATATTGGGGATGAGCAGTTCTTC. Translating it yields CASSRSRENIGDEQFF.